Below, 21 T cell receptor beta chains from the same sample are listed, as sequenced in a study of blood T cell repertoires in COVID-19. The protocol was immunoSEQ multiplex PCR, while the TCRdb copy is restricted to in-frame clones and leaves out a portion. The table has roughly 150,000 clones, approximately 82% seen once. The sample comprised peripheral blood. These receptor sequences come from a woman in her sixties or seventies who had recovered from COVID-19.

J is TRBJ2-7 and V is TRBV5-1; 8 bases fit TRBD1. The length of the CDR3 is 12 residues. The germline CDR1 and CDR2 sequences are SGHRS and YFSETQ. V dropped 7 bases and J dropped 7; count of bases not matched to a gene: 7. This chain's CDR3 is CASLQGAGEQYF. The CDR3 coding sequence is TGCGCCAGCCTGCAGGGGGCTGGTGAGCAGTACTTC.

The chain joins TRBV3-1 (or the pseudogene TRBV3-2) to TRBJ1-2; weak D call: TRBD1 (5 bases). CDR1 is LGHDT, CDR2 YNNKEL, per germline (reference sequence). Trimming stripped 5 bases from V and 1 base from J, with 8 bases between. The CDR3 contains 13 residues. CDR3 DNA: TGTGCCAGCAGCTCAGGGAATAACTATGGCTACACCTTC. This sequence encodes CASSSGNNYGYTF.

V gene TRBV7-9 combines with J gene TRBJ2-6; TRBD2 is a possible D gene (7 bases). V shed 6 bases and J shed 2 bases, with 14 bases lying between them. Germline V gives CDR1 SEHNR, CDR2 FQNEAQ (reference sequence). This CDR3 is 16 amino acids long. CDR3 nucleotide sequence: TGTGCCAGCAGGACCCGGGGGGCGGCTGGGGCCAACGTCCTGACTTTC. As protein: CASRTRGAAGANVLTF.

The CDR3, as DNA: TGCGCCAGCAAGACCGGGGGGCGCGACGAGCAGTACTTC. Protein: CASKTGGRDEQYF. The chain links TRBV5-1 to TRBJ2-7, with D possibly TRBD2 on 7 matching bases. This CDR3 region has 13 residues. V lost 6 bases and J lost 5, with 15 bases in between. Germline CDR1 is SGHRS and CDR2 is YFSETQ.

The CDR3 loop reads CASTLGGVGGTEAFF. CDR3 nucleotides: TGTGCCAGCACCCTGGGGGGGGTTGGGGGGACTGAAGCTTTCTTT. The chain uses TRBV7-2 and TRBJ1-1; D perhaps matches TRBD1 (5 bases). In germline, CDR1 is SGHTA, CDR2 FQGNSA. This CDR3 is built from 15 residues. The V end lost 7 bases, the J end lost 5 bases, and 20 bases lay between the germline ends.

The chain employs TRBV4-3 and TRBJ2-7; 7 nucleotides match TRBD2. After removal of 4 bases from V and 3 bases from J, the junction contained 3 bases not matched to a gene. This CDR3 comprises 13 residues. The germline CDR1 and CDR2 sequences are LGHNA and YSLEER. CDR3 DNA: TGCGCCAGCAGCCCCGCTAGCGGCTACGAGCAGTACTTC. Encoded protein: CASSPASGYEQYF.

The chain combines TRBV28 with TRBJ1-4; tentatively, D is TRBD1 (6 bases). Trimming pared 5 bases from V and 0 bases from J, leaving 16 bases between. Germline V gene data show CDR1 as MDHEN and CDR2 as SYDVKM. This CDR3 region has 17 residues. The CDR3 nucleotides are TGTGCCAGCAGTCCCCTAGGGGGGACTACAACTAATGAAAAACTGTTTTTT. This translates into CASSPLGGTTTNEKLFF.

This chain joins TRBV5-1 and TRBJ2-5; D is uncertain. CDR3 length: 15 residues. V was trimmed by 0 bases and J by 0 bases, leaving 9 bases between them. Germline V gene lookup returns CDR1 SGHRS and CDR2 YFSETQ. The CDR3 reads CASSLGPLYQETQYF. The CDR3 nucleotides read TGCGCCAGCAGCTTGGGGCCGTTGTACCAAGAGACCCAGTACTTC.

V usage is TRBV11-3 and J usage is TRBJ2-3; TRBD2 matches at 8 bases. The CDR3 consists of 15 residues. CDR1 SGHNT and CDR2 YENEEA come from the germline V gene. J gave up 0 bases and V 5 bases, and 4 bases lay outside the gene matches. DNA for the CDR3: TGTGCCAGCAGCACCCGGGAGGGCAGCACAGATACGCAGTATTTT. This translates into CASSTREGSTDTQYF. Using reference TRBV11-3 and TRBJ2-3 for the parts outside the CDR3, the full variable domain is EAGVVQSPRYKIIEKKQPVAFWCNPISGHNTLYWYLQNLGQGPELLIRYENEEAVDDSQLPKDRFSAERLKGVDSTLKIQPAELGDSAVYLCASSTREGSTDTQYFGPGTRLTVL.

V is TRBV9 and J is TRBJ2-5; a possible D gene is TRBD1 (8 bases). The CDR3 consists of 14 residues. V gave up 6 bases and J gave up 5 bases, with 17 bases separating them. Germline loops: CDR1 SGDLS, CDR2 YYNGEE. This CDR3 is CASTLGQGGETQYF. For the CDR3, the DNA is TGTGCCAGCACCCTCGGACAGGGAGGGGAGACCCAGTACTTC. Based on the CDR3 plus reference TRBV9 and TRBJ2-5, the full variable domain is DSGVTQTPKHLITATGQRVTLRCSPRSGDLSVYWYQQSLDQGLQFLIQYYNGEERAKGNILERFSAQQFPDLHSELNLSSLELGDSALYFCASTLGQGGETQYFGPGTRLLVL.

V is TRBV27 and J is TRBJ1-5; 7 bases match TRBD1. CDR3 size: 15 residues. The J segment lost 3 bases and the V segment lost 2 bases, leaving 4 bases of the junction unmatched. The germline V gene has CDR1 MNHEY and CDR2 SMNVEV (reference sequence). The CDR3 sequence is CASSLGGQINQPQHF. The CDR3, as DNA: TGTGCCAGCAGTTTAGGGGGACAGATCAATCAGCCCCAGCATTTT.

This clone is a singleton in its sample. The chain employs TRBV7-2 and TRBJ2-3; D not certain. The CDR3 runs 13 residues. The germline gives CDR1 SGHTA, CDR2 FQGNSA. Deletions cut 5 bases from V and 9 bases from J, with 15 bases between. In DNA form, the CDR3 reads TGTGCCAGCAGCCAGGCCTCCCCCCCCACGCAGTATTTT. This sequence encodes CASSQASPPTQYF.

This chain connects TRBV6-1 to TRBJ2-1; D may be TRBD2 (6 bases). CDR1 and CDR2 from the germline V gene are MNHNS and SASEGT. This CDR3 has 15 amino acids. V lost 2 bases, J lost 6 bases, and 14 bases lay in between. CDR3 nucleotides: TGTGCCAGCAGTGAAAAGCGTGGAGGGCTCAATGAGCAGTTCTTC. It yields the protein CASSEKRGGLNEQFF.

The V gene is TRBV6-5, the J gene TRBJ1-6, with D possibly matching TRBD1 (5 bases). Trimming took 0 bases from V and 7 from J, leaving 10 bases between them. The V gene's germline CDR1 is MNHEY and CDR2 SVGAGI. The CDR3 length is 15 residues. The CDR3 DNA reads TGTGCCAGCAGTTACTCGGGGCGGACCAATTCACCCCTCCACTTT. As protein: CASSYSGRTNSPLHF.

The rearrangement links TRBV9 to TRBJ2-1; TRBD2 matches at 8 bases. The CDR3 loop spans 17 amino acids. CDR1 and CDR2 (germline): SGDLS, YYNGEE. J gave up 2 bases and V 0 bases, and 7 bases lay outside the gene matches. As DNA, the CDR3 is TGTGCCAGCAGCGTAGCTGTAGCGGGGCTAACCTACAATGAGCAGTTCTTC. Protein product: CASSVAVAGLTYNEQFF.

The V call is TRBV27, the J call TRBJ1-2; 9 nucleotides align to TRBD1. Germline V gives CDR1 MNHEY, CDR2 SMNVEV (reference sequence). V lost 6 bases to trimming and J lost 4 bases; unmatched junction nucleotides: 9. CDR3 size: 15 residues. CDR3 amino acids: CASSQKQGAVYGYTF. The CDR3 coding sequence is TGTGCCAGCAGCCAGAAACAGGGGGCAGTCTATGGCTACACCTTC.

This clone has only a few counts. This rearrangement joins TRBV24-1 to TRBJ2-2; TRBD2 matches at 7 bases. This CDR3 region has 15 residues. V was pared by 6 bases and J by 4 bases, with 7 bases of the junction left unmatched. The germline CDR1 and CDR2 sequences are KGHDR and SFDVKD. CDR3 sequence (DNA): TGTGCCACCAGTAGCGGGGCGTCGAGCACCGGGGAGCTGTTTTTT. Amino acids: CATSSGASSTGELFF.

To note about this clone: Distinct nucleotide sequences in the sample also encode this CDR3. As DNA, the CDR3 is TGCGCCAGCAGCTTGAGAGGTGTAGATACGCAGTATTTT. Encoded protein: CASSLRGVDTQYF. The V call is TRBV5-1, the J call TRBJ2-3; the D is unclear. The CDR3 loop spans 13 amino acids. The germline V gene encodes CDR1 SGHRS and CDR2 YFSETQ. The V and J ends lost 1 base and 5 bases respectively, with 8 bases between them.

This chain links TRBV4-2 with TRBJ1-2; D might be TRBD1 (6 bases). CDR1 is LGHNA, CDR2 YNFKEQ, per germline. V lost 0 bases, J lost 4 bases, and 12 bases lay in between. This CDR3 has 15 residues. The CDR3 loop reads CASSQDWGGSYGYTF. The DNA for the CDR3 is TGTGCCAGCAGCCAAGATTGGGGGGGCAGCTATGGCTACACCTTC.

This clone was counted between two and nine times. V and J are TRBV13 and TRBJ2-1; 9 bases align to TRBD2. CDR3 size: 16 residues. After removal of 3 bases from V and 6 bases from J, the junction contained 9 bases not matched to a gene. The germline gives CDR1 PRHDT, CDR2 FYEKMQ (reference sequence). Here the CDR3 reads CASSLGGGASVNEQFF. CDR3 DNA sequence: TGTGCCAGCAGCTTGGGCGGGGGGGCCTCGGTCAATGAGCAGTTCTTC. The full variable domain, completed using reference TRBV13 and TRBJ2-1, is AAGVIQSPRHLIKEKRETATLKCYPIPRHDTVYWYQQGPGQDPQFLISFYEKMQSDKGSIPDRFSAQQFSDYHSELNMSSLELGDSALYFCASSLGGGASVNEQFFGPGTRLTVL.

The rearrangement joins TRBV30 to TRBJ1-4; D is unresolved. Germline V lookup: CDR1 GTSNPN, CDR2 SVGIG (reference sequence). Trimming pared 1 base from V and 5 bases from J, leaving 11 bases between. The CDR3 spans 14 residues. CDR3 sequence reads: CAWSARSRNEKLFF. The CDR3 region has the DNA TGTGCCTGGAGTGCCAGGTCAAGAAATGAAAAACTGTTTTTT. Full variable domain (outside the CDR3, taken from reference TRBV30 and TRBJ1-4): SQTIHQWPATLVQPVGSPLSLECTVEGTSNPNLYWYRQAAGRGLQLLFYSVGIGQISSEVPQNLSASRPQDRQFILSSKKLLLSDSGFYLCAWSARSRNEKLFFGSGTQLSVL.